The present entry profiles one T cell receptor (beta chain) with its context. This clone was counted a few times. Its cognate antigen has yet to be identified. One base away there is no much larger clone; base qualities are not given. The sample contains more than one DNA sequence encoding this CDR3. Taken from the germline V gene, the CDR1 and CDR2 loops are SGHRS and YFSETQ. Taken from cysteine to phenylalanine, the CDR3 has 14 residues. The kept DNA is CDR3 alone, 42 bases in frame from the first base. V is clipped by 1 base and J by 1 base, and the sequence between their germline boundaries is 5 bases long. Using the deep immunoSEQ assay, multiplex PCR amplified TCR CDR3 regions from genomic DNA. Genomic DNA extracted from each cell subset was distributed evenly over all wells of several immunoSEQ 96-well plates, and each plate served as one replicate. For sorted subsets, approximately 210 ng genomic DNA, equal to some 30,000 T cell genomes, was loaded into each replicate PCR. The purified libraries were quantified using a Qubit 3.0 fluorometer, sized with a Bioanalyzer 2100, and then quantified again using the KAPA Library Quantification kit. A separate single-read 150-cycle Illumina NextSeq 550 flow cell was used to sequence each immunoSEQ 96-well plate. Under the source paper's analysis protocol: Because the immunoSEQ output included only junctional sequences and no quality scores, the filtering could not be the same as the filtering used for full-length reads. To assign V/J genes and CDR3, sequences were annotated against IMGT germline references using PyIR, a Python wrapper for IgBLAST v1.9. Reads were removed for weak V/J assignments (E-value above 1e-6), missing CDR3, stop codons, out-of-frame junctions, or ambiguous translated residues. A V3J clonotype was defined by an identical inferred V gene, J gene, and CDR3 amino acid sequence. Percentage overlap between repertoires was computed as shared unique clonotypes divided by the size of the smaller repertoire. Three approaches were used to assess repertoire richness: RTK rarefaction, the Chao1 estimator, and Recon v2.1 estimates of unobserved clonotypes. OLGA was used to compute generation probabilities for all TCRbeta clonotypes that the gDNA method yielded from a handful of donors. This immuneACCESS table, as held by TCRdb, lists in-frame sequences with V and J called but not all clones. Of the missing ones, under half trace to an unresolved V gene in checked studies; the others have no known cause. V and J calls and clone size are given by that table; D and trimming were obtained from the DNA. In all, the sample holds 1.5 million to 1.9 million clones, and around 98% of those were seen once. Of the sample, around 0.45% falls within the top ten clones.

The data belong to a study of shared clonotypes between healthy human individuals (dated by TCRdb to 2019 to 2021). Turning to the overall study: A few men and a couple of women, aged 18 to 49 years, made up the cohort. Per donor, three plates each were used for CD4 naive and CD4 memory, two for CD8 naive, and one for CD8 memory. The study deeply sequenced blood TCR repertoires of five healthy adults to estimate repertoire size and the extent of clonotype sharing between individuals. Libraries were prepared and TCR repertoires were sequenced by different laboratories using diverse techniques, in order to increase sequencing depth and limit assay-specific biases. Each donor's leukapheresis produced roughly between roughly 0.9 and 9 billion PBMCs.

Findings and caveats that apply to the study as a whole: Pairwise subsampling indicated that sequencing depth was expected to affect the degree of clonotype sharing among donors. Across four donors, about 4.5% of naive CD4, approximately 4% of naive CD8, 2.3% of memory CD4, and roughly 0.4% of memory CD8 clonotypes were shared. Larger estimated clonotype richness was generally found for naive subsets than for memory subsets. Only blood was sampled, and tissue TCR repertoires likely differ from those in blood. The genetic and exposure-history diversity represented was limited by the small number of donors. Compared with non-shared clonotypes, clonotypes shared by all four sorted-subset donors had higher generation probabilities. Incomplete sequencing was indicated by rarefaction of sorted-subset datasets, despite the large sequencing depth.

Donors were healthy HIV-negative adults with no recently reported acute infections or vaccinations. All donors were Caucasian adults living in Nashville, Tennessee, USA. CD4+ T cells were enriched by magnetic negative selection, after which naive cells were positively selected on CD45RA and the negative fraction was taken as the memory subset. After blood collection by leukapheresis, PBMCs were isolated using Ficoll-Histopaque density gradient centrifugation and then cryopreserved in the vapor phase of liquid nitrogen. Purity and quantity of every magnetically sorted T cell population were checked by analytical flow cytometry. Genomic DNA was isolated from each sorted fraction and quantified by UV absorbance on a Nanodrop 2000c.

The chain is encoded by TRBV5-1 joined to TRBJ2-2, with the D gene too uncertain to name. The TCR sequence derives from a man between 25 and 39 years old in good health. Input material: naive CD4+ T cells sorted from blood. The cell subset or site label here, explained by the study, means: CD45RA+ positively selected. Here the CDR3 is given as CASSLKGNTGELFF. The DNA sequence is given as TGCGCCAGCAGCTTGAAGGGGAACACCGGGGAGCTGTTTTTT.